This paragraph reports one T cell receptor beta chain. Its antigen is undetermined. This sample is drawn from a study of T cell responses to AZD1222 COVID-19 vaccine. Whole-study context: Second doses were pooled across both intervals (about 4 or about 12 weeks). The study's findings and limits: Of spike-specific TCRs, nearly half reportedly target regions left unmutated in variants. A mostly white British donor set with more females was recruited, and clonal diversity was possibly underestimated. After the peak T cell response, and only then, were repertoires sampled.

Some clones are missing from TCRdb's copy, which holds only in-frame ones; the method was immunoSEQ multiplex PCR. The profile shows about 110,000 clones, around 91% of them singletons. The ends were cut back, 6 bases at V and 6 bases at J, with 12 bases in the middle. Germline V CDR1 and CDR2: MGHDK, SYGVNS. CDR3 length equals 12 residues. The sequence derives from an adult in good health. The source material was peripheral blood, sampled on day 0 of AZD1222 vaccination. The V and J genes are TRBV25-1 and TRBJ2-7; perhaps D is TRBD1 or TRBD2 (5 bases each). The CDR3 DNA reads TGTGCCAGCAGCCGCCCGGGGCGCGAGCAGTACTTC. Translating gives CASSRPGREQYF.